The TCR beta chain under discussion was sequenced for a study of blood T cell repertoires in COVID-19 (dated by TCRdb to about 2020). Turning to the overall study: Samples from collaborators originated in the United States, Italy and Spain and spanned both the acute and convalescent phases of COVID-19. The prospective study material was composed of cDNA or gDNA derived from T cells, B-cell-depleted T cells, or PBMCs. The repertoires were released in a freely available public database meant as a resource for research on the immune response to SARS-CoV-2. Deeply sampled blood TCRbeta repertoires from subjects exposed to, actively infected with, or recovered from COVID-19 were included in the dataset. Where available, HLA class I and class II types were obtained from metadata supplied by the sample provider rather than from assay-based typing. The sample metadata nearly always contained a de-identified subject ID, COVID-19 status, age in years and sex. Samples came from the ongoing ImmuneRACE study (first 160 participants) plus 1,254 subjects from 6 global collaborators. Points the paper makes about the study in general: The quantity of clinical and demographic metadata differed by source and by participant and was supplied without curation.

From the cysteine through the phenylalanine, the CDR3 covers 14 amino acids. CDR3 DNA is the only sequence kept; it has 42 bases, read in frame from the first base. V trim: 3 bases; J trim: 5 bases; unmatched bases: 6. CDR1 and CDR2 were assigned from the germline V gene (reference sequence) as SEHNR and FQNEAQ. Each collaborating institution followed its own protocols to collect whole blood in K2EDTA tubes. For TCRbeta analysis, collaborators shipped samples in one of three forms: frozen whole blood, isolated PBMCs, or DNA extracted from either of those sample types. TCRbeta CDR3 regions were amplified from genomic DNA using the immunoSEQ Assay, a bias-controlled multiplex PCR. The paper's processing steps were these. The number of nucleated cells in each sample was estimated by amplification of reference gene primers within the assay. Sequence reads were collapsed and filtered to measure the absolute abundance of every unique TCRbeta CDR3 rearrangement. For each sample, productive Simpson clonality was calculated by taking the square root of Simpson's diversity index across productive rearrangements. TCRdb carries this immuneACCESS record with in-frame sequences only. Its versions omit some clonotypes, under half of them owing to an unresolved V gene in the studies checked, with the rest unexplained. V and J calls and clone size are those listed in that table; D and trimming were worked out from the DNA. For this sample there are about 90,000 clones; 70% to 90% appear just once. The top ten hold over 1.5% of the sample.

About this clone itself: What this receptor recognizes is not known. No clone much larger than this one lies a single base away; base qualities are absent.

This TCR derives from an elderly man with acute or convalescent COVID-19. Sequencing used peripheral blood. The sequence is built from TRBV7-9 and TRBJ2-5; 7 central nucleotides agree with TRBD2. The CDR3 in this case is CASSFRGGEETQYF. The DNA sequence follows: TGTGCCAGCAGCTTCCGTGGGGGGGAGGAGACCCAGTACTTC.